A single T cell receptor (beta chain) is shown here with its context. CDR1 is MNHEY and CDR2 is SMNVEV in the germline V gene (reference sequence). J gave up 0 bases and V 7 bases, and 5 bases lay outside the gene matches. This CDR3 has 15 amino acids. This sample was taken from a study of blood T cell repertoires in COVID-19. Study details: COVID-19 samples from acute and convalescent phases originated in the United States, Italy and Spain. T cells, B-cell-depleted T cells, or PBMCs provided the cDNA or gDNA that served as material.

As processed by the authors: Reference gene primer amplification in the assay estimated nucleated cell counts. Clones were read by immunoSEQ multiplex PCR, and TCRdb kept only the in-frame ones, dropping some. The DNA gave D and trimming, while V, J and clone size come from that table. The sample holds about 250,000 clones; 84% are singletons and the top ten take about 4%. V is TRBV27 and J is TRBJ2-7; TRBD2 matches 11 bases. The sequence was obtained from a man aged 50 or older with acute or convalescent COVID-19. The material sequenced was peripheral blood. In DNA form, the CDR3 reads TGTGCCAGCACGGTACTAGCGGGAGCCTCCTACGAGCAGTACTTC. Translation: CASTVLAGASYEQYF.